The rows below give T cell receptor beta chains drawn from one sample of a study of blood T cell repertoires in COVID-19. The assay was immunoSEQ multiplex PCR, and TCRdb's table has in-frame clones only and misses some. The sample has a few hundred thousand clones; around 80% are singletons. Specimen: peripheral blood. Receptors were obtained from a man aged 30-40 years with active or convalescent COVID-19. Each CDR3 is given with its conserved first and last residue. Fields, in order: clone size, V gene, J gene, D gene, CDR3 DNA, CDR3 protein. A D gene is named only where the DNA matches it firmly. Clone size is not always given. Where it is, it says once, few, many or a class for expanded clones.

clone_size: .
v_call: TRBV5-5
j_call: TRBJ2-5
d_call: TRBD2
cdr3_nt: TGTGCCAGCAGCTTGAAGGTCGGTGGACTAGCCTCCTGGGTTGGAGAGACCCAGTACTTC
cdr3_aa: CASSLKVGGLASWVGETQYF

clone_size: .
v_call: TRBV6-5
j_call: TRBJ2-3
d_call: TRBD2
cdr3_nt: TGTGCCAGCAGTTACGGTGCGGGGGACCCTACGCAGTATTTT
cdr3_aa: CASSYGAGDPTQYF

clone_size: .
v_call: TRBV4-2
j_call: TRBJ2-2
d_call: .
cdr3_nt: TGTGCCAGCAGTCAAACCCTACAGGGGATGGAGGGCGGGGAGCTGTTTTTT
cdr3_aa: CASSQTLQGMEGGELFF

clone_size: .
v_call: TRBV7-9
j_call: TRBJ2-7
d_call: TRBD1
cdr3_nt: TGTGCCGTCTCCCGGGACAGGGTCCCCTACGAGCAGTACTTC
cdr3_aa: CAVSRDRVPYEQYF

clone_size: .
v_call: TRBV5-1
j_call: TRBJ1-2
d_call: TRBD1
cdr3_nt: TGCGCCAGCAGCTGGACAGGGGAGGGGAATGGCTACACCTTC
cdr3_aa: CASSWTGEGNGYTF

clone_size: .
v_call: TRBV6-2/TRBV6-3
j_call: TRBJ2-7
d_call: TRBD2
cdr3_nt: TGTGCCAGCAGCCGGGTTGTAGCGGGCGGAAGAGGGGAGCAGTACTTC
cdr3_aa: CASSRVVAGGRGEQYF

clone_size: .
v_call: TRBV9
j_call: TRBJ2-3
d_call: TRBD2
cdr3_nt: TGTGCCAGCAGCGCCCCCGGACTAGCGGGGGGGGGTACGCAGTATTTT
cdr3_aa: CASSAPGLAGGGTQYF

clone_size: .
v_call: TRBV2
j_call: TRBJ2-5
d_call: .
cdr3_nt: TGTGCCAGCAGTGCACGACGGGGGAAAGAGACCCAGTACTTC
cdr3_aa: CASSARRGKETQYF

clone_size: few
v_call: TRBV23-1
j_call: TRBJ2-7
d_call: .
cdr3_nt: TGCGCCAGCAGTCAATCTTCCCGGTCAGGCCACAGCTCCTACGAGCAGTACTTC
cdr3_aa: CASSQSSRSGHSSYEQYF

clone_size: .
v_call: TRBV18
j_call: TRBJ1-3
d_call: TRBD1
cdr3_nt: TGTGCCAGCTCACAATTTGGGGACAGATCCATCTCTGGAAACACCATATATTTT
cdr3_aa: CASSQFGDRSISGNTIYF

clone_size: .
v_call: TRBV2
j_call: TRBJ2-3
d_call: TRBD2
cdr3_nt: TGTGCCAGCAGGCAAGACGCGGGAGGCGGAACAGATACGCAGTATTTT
cdr3_aa: CASRQDAGGGTDTQYF

clone_size: .
v_call: TRBV7-9
j_call: TRBJ2-1
d_call: .
cdr3_nt: TGTGCCAGCAGCTTATTCGGCGGGGCAAACCTGAATGAGCAGTTCTTC
cdr3_aa: CASSLFGGANLNEQFF

clone_size: .
v_call: TRBV7-9
j_call: TRBJ1-2
d_call: .
cdr3_nt: TGTGCCAGCAGCTTAGTTGGAAAGGGGGACTATGGCTACACCTTC
cdr3_aa: CASSLVGKGDYGYTF

clone_size: .
v_call: TRBV27
j_call: TRBJ2-7
d_call: .
cdr3_nt: TGTGCCAGCAGTCTAGAGCCGGGGTACGAGCAGTACTTC
cdr3_aa: CASSLEPGYEQYF

clone_size: .
v_call: TRBV5-8
j_call: TRBJ1-4
d_call: .
cdr3_nt: TGTGCCAGCAGCCCCGGCGCAGGGGTATATGAAAAACTGTTTTTT
cdr3_aa: CASSPGAGVYEKLFF

clone_size: .
v_call: TRBV29-1
j_call: TRBJ2-1
d_call: .
cdr3_nt: TGCAGCGGTGTCCCCATGAGCTCCTACAATGAGCAGTTCTTC
cdr3_aa: CSGVPMSSYNEQFF

clone_size: .
v_call: TRBV28
j_call: TRBJ2-1
d_call: TRBD1
cdr3_nt: TGTGCCAGCAGGTCTAACAGGGGTGAGCAGTTCTTC
cdr3_aa: CASRSNRGEQFF

clone_size: once
v_call: TRBV11-2
j_call: TRBJ2-7
d_call: TRBD1
cdr3_nt: TGTGCCAGCAGCTTAGGGGGGACAGCCCTCTACGAGCAGTACTTC
cdr3_aa: CASSLGGTALYEQYF

clone_size: .
v_call: TRBV3-1/TRBV3-2
j_call: TRBJ2-5
d_call: .
cdr3_nt: TGTGCCAGCAGCCAAGATTTTCGCATGAGAGAGACCCAGTACTTC
cdr3_aa: CASSQDFRMRETQYF

clone_size: .
v_call: TRBV11-3
j_call: TRBJ2-2
d_call: TRBD1
cdr3_nt: TGTGCCAGCAGGGCCGGGACAGGGAAGACCGGGGAGCTGTTTTTT
cdr3_aa: CASRAGTGKTGELFF

clone_size: .
v_call: TRBV5-1
j_call: TRBJ1-5
d_call: .
cdr3_nt: TGCGCCAGCCGTTACGAGAGCAATCAGCCCCAGCATTTT
cdr3_aa: CASRYESNQPQHF

clone_size: once
v_call: TRBV5-4
j_call: TRBJ2-7
d_call: TRBD2
cdr3_nt: TGTGCCAGCAGCTTGGTAGCGGGAGGTATCTACGAGCAGTACTTC
cdr3_aa: CASSLVAGGIYEQYF

clone_size: .
v_call: TRBV6-2/TRBV6-3
j_call: TRBJ1-3
d_call: .
cdr3_nt: TGTGCCAGCAGTGACATGGGCGCCGGAAACACCATATATTTT
cdr3_aa: CASSDMGAGNTIYF

clone_size: .
v_call: TRBV7-9
j_call: TRBJ2-1
d_call: .
cdr3_nt: TGTGCCAGCAGCTTAGCGCGGGCAGACTACAATGAGCAGTTCTTC
cdr3_aa: CASSLARADYNEQFF

clone_size: .
v_call: TRBV7-9
j_call: TRBJ2-5
d_call: TRBD1
cdr3_nt: TGTGCCAGCAGCTTATCTAGGGGGCGGGAGACCCAGTACTTC
cdr3_aa: CASSLSRGRETQYF

clone_size: .
v_call: TRBV7-2
j_call: TRBJ2-1
d_call: TRBD2
cdr3_nt: TGTGCCAGCAGGGCACCGGGACTAGGCGTCGGGGAGCAGTTCTTC
cdr3_aa: CASRAPGLGVGEQFF

clone_size: .
v_call: TRBV19
j_call: TRBJ1-6
d_call: .
cdr3_nt: TGTGCCAGTGGTCAGGCCTCCTATAATTCACCCCTCCACTTT
cdr3_aa: CASGQASYNSPLHF